This paragraph reports one T cell receptor (beta chain). Its antigen is not known. This CDR3 comprises 13 residues. Germline CDR1 and CDR2: ENHRY and SYGVKD. With 6 bases removed from V and 3 bases from J, the gap between germline ends came to 11 bases. Each CDR3 protein gets one entry after TCRdb re-called the 5' RACE reads with MiXCR. Among 1.5 million to 2 million distinct CDR3 sequences listed, under 35% were seen once. This sample is drawn from a study of identical twins. Study-level points and caveats: Compared with unrelated sharing, twin-shared out-of-frame alpha sequences had more low-probability sequences. Researchers caution that invariant MAIT and iNKT cells could partly confound zero-insertion analyses. Abundant beta clonotypes from cord blood bore fewer insertions; memory repertoires lacked this pattern.

Healthy Caucasians supplied all donations. This chain connects TRBV10-3 to TRBJ1-1; D may be TRBD1 (5 bases). Input material: cord blood. The clonotype originates from a newborn girl in good health. The DNA for the CDR3 is TGTGCCATCAGCCCGGGCAGGGACACTGAAGCTTTCTTT. Its protein product is CAISPGRDTEAFF.